The 4 T cell receptor beta chains in this list originate from one sample, sequenced in a study of blood T cells in healthy people across ages. A second 7 to 11 cycle PCR used barcoded and J-beta primers. One entry per CDR3 protein, called by TCRdb with MiXCR from the 5' RACE reads. The sample has under 1 million distinct CDR3 sequences; under 45% are singletons. Material for sequencing was blood. The source is a man aged 60 to 75 in good health.

The chain carries TRBV21-1 and TRBJ2-7; the tabulated D call, TRBD1, remains unverified against the DNA. TRBV21-1 has pseudogene status. The CDR3 consists of 16 residues. As DNA, the CDR3 is TGTGCCAGCAGCATACCGGGACCCCGCTCCTACAATGAGCAGTACTTC. Encoded protein: CASSIPGPRSYNEQYF.

This sequence joins TRBV11-3 and TRBJ2-3; no clear D. Trimming left V 5 bases short and J 3 bases short, with 9 bases between. Germline CDR1 is SGHNT and CDR2 is YENEEA. The CDR3 extends over 13 amino acids. The DNA for the CDR3 is TGTGCCAGCAGCAGGATTGGGACAGATACGCAGTATTTT. This gives the protein CASSRIGTDTQYF.

The rearrangement uses TRBV20-1 and TRBJ1-5; no definite D call. V lost 0 bases and J lost 6, with 12 bases in between. Germline assignment: CDR1 DFQATT and CDR2 SNEGSKA (reference sequence). The CDR3 is 14 residues long. The CDR3 DNA reads TGCAGTGCTAGAGAGTCGGAGGGCGGTCAGCCCCAGCATTTT. Amino acids: CSARESEGGQPQHF.

Turning to this clonotype: One junction end disagrees with the germline gene, perhaps due to a read error. The rearrangement joins TRBV5-1 to TRBJ2-2, with D possibly TRBD2 on 6 matching bases. Germline CDR1 SGHRS, CDR2 YFSETQ. This CDR3 has 11 residues. CDR3 sequence reads: CASSFPGGLFF. Written as DNA, the CDR3 is TGCGCCAGCAGCTTTCCCGGGGGGCTGTTTTTT.